Presented here are 27 T cell receptor beta chains from one specimen sequenced in a study of shared clonotypes between healthy human individuals (dated by TCRdb to about 2020). Libraries were made using the immunoSEQ multiplex PCR assay. TCRdb provides this immuneACCESS table in a form limited to in-frame rearrangements. Some clones are lacking; in checked studies, under half of them reflect an unresolved V gene, and why the rest are absent is not known. The sample yields 2 million or so clones; about 95% were counted once. Together, the top ten hold 0.13% of the sample. The sample comprised naive CD4+ T cells sorted from blood. What the cell subset or site label conveys for this sample: CD45RA+ positively selected. The receptors stem from a man in his late teens or twenties in good health.

This chain joins TRBV2 and TRBJ2-7, with 11 positions matching TRBD2. CDR3 size: 15 residues. Per germline, CDR1 SNHLY and CDR2 FYNNEI. Trimming at V came to 5 bases and at J to 2 bases, leaving 5 bases not matched to a gene. CDR3 sequence (DNA): TGTGCCAGCAGTCCCCTGGGACTAGCGGCCTACGAGCAGTACTTC. It specifies CASSPLGLAAYEQYF.

The chain recombines TRBV10-3 with TRBJ1-5; possible D gene TRBD1, 5 bases. Germline loops: CDR1 ENHRY, CDR2 SYGVKD. This CDR3 has 13 residues. Trimming stripped 5 bases from V and 5 bases from J, with 10 bases between. The CDR3 DNA reads TGTGCCATCAGTCGGACAAAGGATCAGCCCCAGCATTTT. Protein product: CAISRTKDQPQHF.

This clone was found once. J is TRBJ2-1 and V is TRBV10-2; 9 positions match TRBD2. Germline V lookup: CDR1 WSHSY, CDR2 SAAADI. V shed 5 bases and J 8 bases; nucleotides not matched to a gene: 10. This CDR3 comprises 15 residues. DNA for the CDR3: TGCGCCAGCAGTCCTACTAGCGGGCCTCCGTATGAGCAGTTCTTC. Its protein product is CASSPTSGPPYEQFF.

In its sample, this clone was seen once. The chain employs TRBV7-3 and TRBJ2-5; D is perhaps TRBD1 or TRBD2 (6 bases each). The CDR3 totals 15 residues. Germline assignment: CDR1 SGHTA and CDR2 FQGTGA. V lost 3 bases and J lost 1, with 12 bases in between. Written as DNA, the CDR3 is TGTGCCAGCAGCTTGGGGGGCCGGCTCCAAGAGACCCAGTACTTC. Protein product: CASSLGGRLQETQYF.

With respect to this clone: Different DNA sequences within this sample yield the same CDR3. The V call is TRBV18, the J call TRBJ2-6; D remains ambiguous. The V end lost 0 bases, the J end lost 3 bases, and 3 bases lay between the germline ends. Germline CDR1 KGHSH, CDR2 LQKENI. This CDR3 is 14 amino acids long. The CDR3 reads CASSPPGGANVLTF. DNA for the CDR3: TGTGCCAGCTCACCACCAGGTGGGGCCAACGTCCTGACTTTC. Full variable domain (remainder filled in from reference TRBV18 and TRBJ2-6): NAGVMQNPRHLVRRRGQEARLRCSPMKGHSHVYWYRQLPEEGLKFMVYLQKENIIDESGMPKERFSAEFPKEGPSILRIQQVVRGDSAAYFCASSPPGGANVLTFGAGSRLTVL.

The chain links TRBV6-5 to TRBJ2-7; 10 positions agree with TRBD2. Germline lookup yields CDR1 MNHEY and CDR2 SVGAGI. The CDR3 has 14 amino acids. Trimming at V came to 4 bases and at J to 4 bases, leaving 4 bases not matched to a gene. The CDR3 DNA is TGTGCCAGCAGTTTGTTGACTAGCGGGTACGAGCAGTACTTC. Its translation: CASSLLTSGYEQYF.

The V call is TRBV14, the J call TRBJ1-3; TRBD1 is a possible D gene (5 bases). The CDR3 spans 16 residues. In germline, CDR1 is SGHDN, CDR2 FVKESK. V was cut by 0 bases and J by 4 bases, with 13 bases left in between. The CDR3 DNA reads TGTGCCAGCAGCCAAGATCGAGGGGCTAAAGGAAACACCATATATTTT. Protein product: CASSQDRGAKGNTIYF.

The chain links TRBV7-6 to TRBJ2-7; TRBD2 matches 7 bases. The J segment lost 5 bases and the V segment lost 2 bases, leaving 9 bases of the junction unmatched. In germline, CDR1 is SGHVS, CDR2 FNYEAQ. The CDR3 runs 15 residues. CDR3 in DNA: TGTGCCAGCAGCTTAAAGGCGGGAGTAATCCACGAGCAGTACTTC. It yields the protein CASSLKAGVIHEQYF.

With regard to this clone: The same CDR3 can be traced to other DNA sequences in this sample. V usage is TRBV28 and J usage is TRBJ1-4; 7 bases agree with TRBD1. V shed 4 bases and J 4 bases; nucleotides not matched to a gene: 3. The V gene's germline CDR1 is MDHEN and CDR2 SYDVKM. This CDR3 has 14 residues. The CDR3 is CASSSGTVNEKLFF. CDR3 bases: TGTGCCAGCAGTTCCGGGACAGTTAATGAAAAACTGTTTTTT.

In regard to this clone: The same CDR3 arises from other DNA sequences in this sample as well. The chain uses TRBV5-1 and TRBJ2-5; 10 bases line up with TRBD2. J was trimmed by 1 base and V by 0 bases; bases with no gene match: 3. The CDR3 has 16 amino acids. Germline V gene sequence: CDR1 SGHRS, CDR2 YFSETQ. This chain's CDR3 is CASSLGPSGGQETQYF. The DNA for the CDR3 is TGCGCCAGCAGCTTGGGTCCTAGCGGGGGCCAAGAGACCCAGTACTTC.

J is TRBJ2-7 and V is TRBV11-2; D possibly corresponds to TRBD2 (7 bases). This CDR3 contains 14 residues. Per the germline V gene, CDR1 is SGHAT and CDR2 is FQNNGV. V lost 0 bases to trimming and J lost 2 bases, with 8 bases between them. CDR3 region: CASSLEGGPYEQYF. In DNA form, the CDR3 reads TGTGCCAGCAGCTTAGAGGGGGGGCCCTACGAGCAGTACTTC. Drawing the rest from reference TRBV11-2 and TRBJ2-7, the complete variable domain is EAGVAQSPRYKIIEKRQSVAFWCNPISGHATLYWYQQILGQGPKLLIQFQNNGVVDDSQLPKDRFSAERLKGVDSTLKIQPAKLEDSAVYLCASSLEGGPYEQYFGPGTRLTVT.

The chain combines TRBV5-1 with TRBJ2-3; possible D gene TRBD2, 6 bases. The CDR3 is 17 amino acids. Germline-derived CDR1 and CDR2 are SGHRS and YFSETQ. The V end lost 2 bases, the J end lost 5 bases, and 21 bases lay between the germline ends. CDR3 DNA: TGCGCCAGCAGCTTAGATCCGGGACTCCCGAGTGGAGATACGCAGTATTTT. Translation gives CASSLDPGLPSGDTQYF.

The rearrangement uses TRBV21-1 and TRBJ1-6; the table names TRBD1, a call not compared with the DNA. TRBV21-1 is an annotated pseudogene. This CDR3 has 17 residues. The CDR3 region is CASNDPGQETYNSPLHF. Written as DNA, the CDR3 is TGTGCCAGCAACGACCCCGGACAGGAGACCTATAATTCACCCCTCCACTTT.

On this clone itself: The sample holds other DNA sequences that translate to the same CDR3. The CDR3 here is CASSQEPGGGGYTF. The DNA of the CDR3 is TGCGCCAGCAGCCAAGAACCAGGGGGTGGTGGCTACACCTTC. The chain is built from TRBV4-3 and TRBJ1-2; 7 positions match TRBD1. The CDR3 spans 14 residues. Germline CDR1 reads LGHNA; CDR2 reads YSLEER. After removal of 0 bases from V and 7 bases from J, the junction contained 5 bases not matched to a gene.

V gene TRBV18 combines with J gene TRBJ2-7; tentatively, D is TRBD1 (6 bases). V was cut by 3 bases and J by 2 bases, with 14 bases left in between. This CDR3 is 15 amino acids long. Germline V gives CDR1 KGHSH, CDR2 LQKENI. The CDR3 DNA reads as TGTGCCAGCTCACCGGCAGCAGGGGACACCTACGAGCAGTACTTC. Protein sequence: CASSPAAGDTYEQYF. Together with reference TRBV18 and TRBJ2-7, the CDR3 gives the full variable domain: NAGVMQNPRHLVRRRGQEARLRCSPMKGHSHVYWYRQLPEEGLKFMVYLQKENIIDESGMPKERFSAEFPKEGPSILRIQQVVRGDSAAYFCASSPAAGDTYEQYFGPGTRLTVT.

On this clone: Other DNA sequences in this specimen translate into the identical CDR3. The chain couples TRBV5-4 to TRBJ2-5; D possibly corresponds to TRBD1 (5 bases). The CDR3 loop spans 12 amino acids. Trimming shortened V by 4 bases and J by 4 bases, and 8 bases separated the two germline ends. Germline CDR1 is SGHNT and CDR2 is YYREEE (reference sequence). This CDR3 is CASSLGPETQYF. The DNA of the CDR3 is TGTGCCAGCAGCCTGGGGCCAGAGACCCAGTACTTC.

The gene calls are TRBV4-1 and TRBJ2-5, with D possibly matching TRBD1 (6 bases). The CDR3 extends over 15 amino acids. Trimming removed 4 bases from V and 5 bases from J, with 17 bases in between. CDR1 is MGHRA and CDR2 is YSYEKL in the germline V gene. CDR3 loop: CASSPSDRSAETQYF. As DNA, the CDR3 is TGCGCCAGCAGCCCTTCCGACAGGAGTGCGGAGACCCAGTACTTC.

This clone was found a few times. The J gene is TRBJ2-5, the V gene TRBV11-2, with 7 bases fitting TRBD2. The J call may be incorrect, as the DNA end agrees better with TRBJ2-7. CDR3 length: 15 amino acids. Germline V CDR1 and CDR2: SGHAT, FQNNGV. The CDR3 region has the DNA TGTGCCAGCAGCTCCCGGGAGCGGGGACCGTACGAGCAGTACTTC. Translating it yields CASSSRERGPYEQYF.

The chain has TRBV28 and TRBJ2-7; 8 bases are shared with TRBD1. V lost 4 bases to trimming and J lost 3 bases; unmatched junction nucleotides: 5. The CDR3 runs 14 residues. CDR1 and CDR2 from the germline V gene are MDHEN and SYDVKM. The CDR3 loop reads CASSSQGALYEQYF. The CDR3 DNA sequence: TGTGCCAGCAGTTCCCAGGGGGCCCTCTACGAGCAGTACTTC. The whole variable domain, remainder taken from reference TRBV28 and TRBJ2-7, is DVKVTQSSRYLVKRTGEKVFLECVQDMDHENMFWYRQDPGLGLRLIYFSYDVKMKEKGDIPEGYSVSREKKERFSLILESASTNQTSMYLCASSSQGALYEQYFGPGTRLTVT.

The chain uses TRBV20-1 and TRBJ1-1; D is unresolved. Deletions cut 4 bases from V and 12 bases from J, with 12 bases between. There are 10 residues in the CDR3. Germline CDR1 is DFQATT and CDR2 is SNEGSKA (reference sequence). CDR3 bases: TGCAGTGCTATTGGAAGCGGGACTTTCTTT. It codes for CSAIGSGTFF.

The J gene is TRBJ1-6, the V gene TRBV6-1; D may be TRBD1 (5 bases). In germline, CDR1 is MNHNS, CDR2 SASEGT. The CDR3 runs to 14 residues. Trimming removed 8 bases at V and 7 bases at J, with 15 bases between. In DNA, the CDR3 is TGTGCCAGCCTTTTGACAGCCGGGAATTCACCCCTCCACTTT. Its protein product is CASLLTAGNSPLHF.

The chain recombines TRBV27 with TRBJ1-2, with 8 bases fitting TRBD1. J was trimmed by 8 bases and V by 3 bases; bases with no gene match: 5. The CDR3 is made up of 13 amino acids. Germline loops: CDR1 MNHEY, CDR2 SMNVEV (reference sequence). This chain's CDR3 is CASSFSRGRGYTF. The CDR3 nucleotides read TGTGCCAGCAGTTTCTCCAGGGGGCGCGGCTACACCTTC.

The chain has TRBV11-2 and TRBJ1-2; D gene ambiguous. The CDR3 totals 14 residues. V shed 0 bases and J shed 0 bases, with 5 bases lying between them. Germline CDR1 and CDR2: SGHAT and FQNNGV. The CDR3 coding sequence is TGTGCCAGCAGCTTAGAACGGTCTAACTATGGCTACACCTTC. It is translated as CASSLERSNYGYTF.

The V call is TRBV15, the J call TRBJ1-2; the D is unclear. The CDR3 contains 15 residues. Germline V gives CDR1 LNHNV, CDR2 YYDKDF (reference sequence). Trimming took 4 bases from V and 7 from J, leaving 19 bases between them. The chain's CDR3 is CATSIGGSSLTGYTF. CDR3 nucleotides: TGTGCCACCAGCATAGGCGGCAGCTCTTTAACTGGCTACACCTTC.

This clone was observed once. Distinct nucleotide sequences in the sample also encode this CDR3. V is TRBV5-1 and J is TRBJ1-2; the match to TRBD1 covers 7 bases. From germline, CDR1 is SGHRS and CDR2 YFSETQ. The J segment lost 4 bases and the V segment lost 4 bases, leaving 7 bases of the junction unmatched. This CDR3 spans 14 amino acids. The DNA for the CDR3 is TGCGCCAGCAGCCCCGGACAGGAGGGCTATGGCTACACCTTC. Translation gives CASSPGQEGYGYTF.

V gene TRBV7-8 combines with J gene TRBJ2-5, with a weak D call TRBD1 (5 bases). CDR1 and CDR2 (germline): SGHVS, FQNEAQ. Trimming removed 3 bases at V and 5 bases at J, with 10 bases between. The CDR3 extends over 13 amino acids. The CDR3 loop reads CASSFRGWETQYF. CDR3 sequence (DNA): TGTGCCAGCAGCTTTAGGGGTTGGGAGACCCAGTACTTC.

A note on this clone: The same CDR3 also results from other DNA sequences found in this sample. The chain's CDR3 is CAWSSTGYGYTF. CDR3 in DNA: TGTGCCTGGAGTTCAACAGGATATGGCTACACCTTC. This chain uses TRBV30 with TRBJ1-2, with TRBD1 as a possible D gene (5 bases). This CDR3 comprises 12 residues. V was cut by 2 bases and J by 5 bases, with 9 bases left in between. Germline CDR1 and CDR2: GTSNPN and SVGIG (reference sequence).